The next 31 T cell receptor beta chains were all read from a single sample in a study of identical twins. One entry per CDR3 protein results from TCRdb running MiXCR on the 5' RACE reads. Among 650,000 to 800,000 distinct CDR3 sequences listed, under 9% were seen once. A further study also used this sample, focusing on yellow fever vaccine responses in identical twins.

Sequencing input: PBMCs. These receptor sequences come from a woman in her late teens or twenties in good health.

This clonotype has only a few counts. CDR3 region: CASSDEAGGLATIYF. The CDR3 coding sequence is TGCGCCAGCAGTGATGAGGCAGGGGGCTTAGCCACCATATATTTT. The rearrangement links TRBV10-2 to TRBJ1-3, with 8 bases matching TRBD1. V was pared by 3 bases and J by 9 bases, with 10 bases of the junction left unmatched. This CDR3 contains 15 residues. From germline, CDR1 is WSHSY and CDR2 SAAADI.

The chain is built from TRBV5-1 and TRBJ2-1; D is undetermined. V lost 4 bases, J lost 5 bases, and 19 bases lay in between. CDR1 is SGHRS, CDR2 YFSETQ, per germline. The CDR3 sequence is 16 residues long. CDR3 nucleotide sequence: TGCGCCAGCAGCCTTGCGAGGAGCGCGGTGAACAATGAGCAGTTCTTC. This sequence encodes CASSLARSAVNNEQFF.

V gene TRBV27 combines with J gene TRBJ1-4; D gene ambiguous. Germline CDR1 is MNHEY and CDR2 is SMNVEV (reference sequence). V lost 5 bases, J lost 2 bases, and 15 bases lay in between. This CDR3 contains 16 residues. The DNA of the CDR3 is TGTGCCAGCAGTCCCCTCCCACAGAACACTAATGAAAAACTGTTTTTT. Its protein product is CASSPLPQNTNEKLFF.

CDR3 amino acids: CATKGIPGELFF. CDR3 coding DNA: TGTGCCACGAAGGGGATTCCCGGGGAGCTGTTTTTT. The rearrangement joins TRBV6-6 to TRBJ2-2; D perhaps matches TRBD1 (5 bases). The CDR3 totals 12 residues. Germline V gene data show CDR1 as MNHNY and CDR2 as SVGAGI (reference sequence). With 10 bases removed from V and 6 bases from J, the gap between germline ends came to 12 bases.

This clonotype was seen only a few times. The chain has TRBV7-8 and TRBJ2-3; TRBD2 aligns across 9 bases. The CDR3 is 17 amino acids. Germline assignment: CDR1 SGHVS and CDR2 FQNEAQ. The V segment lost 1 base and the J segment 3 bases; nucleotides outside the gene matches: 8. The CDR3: CASSLGSLAGNTDTQYF. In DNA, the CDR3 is TGTGCCAGCAGCTTAGGGTCCCTAGCGGGGAATACAGATACGCAGTATTTT.

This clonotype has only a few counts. The CDR3 region is CASSARLPRSYNEQFF. The CDR3 DNA reads TGTGCCAGCAGTGCCCGACTACCCCGCTCCTACAATGAGCAGTTCTTC. This chain joins TRBV25-1 and TRBJ2-1; perhaps TRBD2 as D (5 bases). Trimming removed 4 bases from V and 0 bases from J, with 13 bases in between. Germline V gene data show CDR1 as MGHDK and CDR2 as SYGVNS. This CDR3 has 16 amino acids.

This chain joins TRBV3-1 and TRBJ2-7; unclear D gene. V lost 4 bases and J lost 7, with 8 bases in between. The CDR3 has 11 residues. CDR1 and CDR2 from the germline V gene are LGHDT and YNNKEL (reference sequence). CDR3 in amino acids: CASSPRWEQYF. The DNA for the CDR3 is TGTGCCAGCAGCCCCCGGTGGGAGCAGTACTTC.

The CDR3 loop is CASSFGRVRTDTQYF. CDR3 DNA: TGTGCCAGCAGCTTTGGGAGGGTTCGCACAGATACGCAGTATTTT. The chain joins TRBV5-4 to TRBJ2-3, with 7 bases identical to TRBD2. The CDR3 runs to 15 residues. Germline V gene lookup returns CDR1 SGHNT and CDR2 YYREEE (reference sequence). Trimming at V came to 2 bases and at J to 1 base, leaving 4 bases not matched to a gene.

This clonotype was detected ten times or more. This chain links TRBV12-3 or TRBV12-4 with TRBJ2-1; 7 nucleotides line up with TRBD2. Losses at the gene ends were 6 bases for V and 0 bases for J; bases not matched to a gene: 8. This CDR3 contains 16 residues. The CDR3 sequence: CASSLWGGSSYNEQFF. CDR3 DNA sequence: TGTGCCAGCAGCCTATGGGGCGGGAGCTCCTACAATGAGCAGTTCTTC.

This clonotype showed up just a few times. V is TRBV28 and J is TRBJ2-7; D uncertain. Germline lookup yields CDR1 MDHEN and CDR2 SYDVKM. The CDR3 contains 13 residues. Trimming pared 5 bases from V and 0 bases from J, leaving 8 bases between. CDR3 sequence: CASSGPRSYEQYF. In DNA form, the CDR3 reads TGTGCCAGCAGTGGACCCCGCTCCTACGAGCAGTACTTC.

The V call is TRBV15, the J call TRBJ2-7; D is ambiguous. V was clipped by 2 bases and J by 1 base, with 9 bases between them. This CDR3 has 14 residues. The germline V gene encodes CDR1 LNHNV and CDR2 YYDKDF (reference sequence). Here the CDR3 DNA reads TGTGCCACCAGCAGATACACAGATTCCTACGAGCAGTACTTC. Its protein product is CATSRYTDSYEQYF.

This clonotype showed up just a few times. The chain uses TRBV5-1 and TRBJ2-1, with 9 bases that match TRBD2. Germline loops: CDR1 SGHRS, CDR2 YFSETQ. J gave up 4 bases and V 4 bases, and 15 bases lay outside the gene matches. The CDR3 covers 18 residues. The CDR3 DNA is TGCGCCAGCAGCGAGACCTTAGCGGGGGCCATACTATACAATGAGCAGTTCTTC. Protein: CASSETLAGAILYNEQFF.

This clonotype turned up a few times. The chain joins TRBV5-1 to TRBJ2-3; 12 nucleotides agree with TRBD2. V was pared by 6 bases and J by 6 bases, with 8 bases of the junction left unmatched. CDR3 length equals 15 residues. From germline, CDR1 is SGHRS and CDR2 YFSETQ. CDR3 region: CASIQTSGGRDTQYF. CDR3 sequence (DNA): TGCGCCAGCATTCAGACTAGCGGGGGTAGGGATACGCAGTATTTT.

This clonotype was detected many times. In nucleotides, the CDR3 is TGTGCCAGCAGCCGGACTCTTGACAATGAGCAGTTCTTC. Its protein product is CASSRTLDNEQFF. The rearrangement joins TRBV7-9 to TRBJ2-1, with a weak D call TRBD2 (5 bases). Trimming shortened V by 5 bases and J by 5 bases, and 10 bases separated the two germline ends. The CDR3 covers 13 residues. CDR1 is SEHNR, CDR2 FQNEAQ, per germline (reference sequence).

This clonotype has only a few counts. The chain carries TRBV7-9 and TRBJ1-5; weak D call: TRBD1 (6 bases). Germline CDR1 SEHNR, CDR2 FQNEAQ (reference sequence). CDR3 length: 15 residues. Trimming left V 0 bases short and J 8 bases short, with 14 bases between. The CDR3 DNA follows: TGTGCCAGCAGCTTAGCGGGGGGCCATGGTGAGCCCCAGCATTTT. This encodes CASSLAGGHGEPQHF.

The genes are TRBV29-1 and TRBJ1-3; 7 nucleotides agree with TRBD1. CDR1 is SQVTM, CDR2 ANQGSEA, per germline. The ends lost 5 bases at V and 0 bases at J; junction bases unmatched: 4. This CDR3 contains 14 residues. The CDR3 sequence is CSVTGTDSGNTIYF. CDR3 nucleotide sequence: TGCAGCGTTACCGGGACAGACTCTGGAAACACCATATATTTT.

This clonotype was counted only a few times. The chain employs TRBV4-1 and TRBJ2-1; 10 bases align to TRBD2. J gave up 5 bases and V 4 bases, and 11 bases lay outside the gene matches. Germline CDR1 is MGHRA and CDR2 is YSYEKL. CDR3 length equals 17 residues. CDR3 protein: CASSRSEGAGGNNEQFF. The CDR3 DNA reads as TGCGCCAGCAGCCGCAGCGAAGGAGCGGGGGGGAACAATGAGCAGTTCTTC.

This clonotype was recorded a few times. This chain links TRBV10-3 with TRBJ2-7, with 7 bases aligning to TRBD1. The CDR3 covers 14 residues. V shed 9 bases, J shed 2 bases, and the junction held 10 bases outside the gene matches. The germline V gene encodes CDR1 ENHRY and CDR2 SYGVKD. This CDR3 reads CAITGDAAAYEQYF. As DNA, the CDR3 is TGTGCCATAACAGGGGATGCGGCGGCCTACGAGCAGTACTTC.

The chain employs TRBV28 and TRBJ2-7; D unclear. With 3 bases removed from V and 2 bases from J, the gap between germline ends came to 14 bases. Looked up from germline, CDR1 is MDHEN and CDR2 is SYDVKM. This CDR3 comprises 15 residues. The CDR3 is CASSFQGSWAYEQYF. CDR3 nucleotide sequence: TGTGCCAGCAGTTTCCAAGGTTCCTGGGCCTACGAGCAGTACTTC.

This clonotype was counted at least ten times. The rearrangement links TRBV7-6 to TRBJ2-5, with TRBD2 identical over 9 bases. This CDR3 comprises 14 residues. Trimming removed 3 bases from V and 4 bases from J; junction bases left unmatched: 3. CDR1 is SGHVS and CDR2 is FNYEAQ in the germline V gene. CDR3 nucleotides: TGTGCCAGCAGCTTTAGCGGGAGCGGAGAGACCCAGTACTTC. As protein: CASSFSGSGETQYF.

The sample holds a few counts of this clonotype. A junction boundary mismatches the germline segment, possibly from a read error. As DNA, the CDR3 is TGTGCCAGCAGTCGCCTAGGGACAGTCACGACATTT. It specifies CASSRLGTVTTF. The rearrangement links TRBV6-1 to TRBJ1-1, with 7 bases that match TRBD1. Looked up from germline, CDR1 is MNHNS and CDR2 is SASEGT. The CDR3 loop spans 12 amino acids.

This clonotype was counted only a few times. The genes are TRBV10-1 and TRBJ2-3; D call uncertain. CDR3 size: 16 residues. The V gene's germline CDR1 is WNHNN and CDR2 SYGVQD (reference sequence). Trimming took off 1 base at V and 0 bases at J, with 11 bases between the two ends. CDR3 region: CASSEFGVGSTDTQYF. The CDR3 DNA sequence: TGCGCCAGCAGTGAGTTCGGAGTCGGCAGCACAGATACGCAGTATTTT.

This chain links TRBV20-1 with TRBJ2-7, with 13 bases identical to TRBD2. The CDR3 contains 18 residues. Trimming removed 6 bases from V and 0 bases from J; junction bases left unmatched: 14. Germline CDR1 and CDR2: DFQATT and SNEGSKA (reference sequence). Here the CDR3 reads CSATPLGTSGDSSYEQYF. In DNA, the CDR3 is TGCAGTGCCACACCGCTTGGGACTAGCGGGGACAGCTCCTACGAGCAGTACTTC.

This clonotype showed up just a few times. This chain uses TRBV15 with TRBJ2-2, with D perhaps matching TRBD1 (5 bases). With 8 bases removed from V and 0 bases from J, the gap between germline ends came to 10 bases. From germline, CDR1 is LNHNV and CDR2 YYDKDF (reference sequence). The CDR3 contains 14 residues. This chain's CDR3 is CATVGQANTGELFF. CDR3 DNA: TGTGCCACCGTCGGACAAGCGAACACCGGGGAGCTGTTTTTT. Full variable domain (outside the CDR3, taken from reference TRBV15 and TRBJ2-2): DAMVIQNPRYQVTQFGKPVTLSCSQTLNHNVMYWYQQKSSQAPKLLFHYYDKDFNNEADTPDNFQSRRPNTSFCFLDIRSPGLGDTAMYLCATVGQANTGELFFGEGSRLTVL.

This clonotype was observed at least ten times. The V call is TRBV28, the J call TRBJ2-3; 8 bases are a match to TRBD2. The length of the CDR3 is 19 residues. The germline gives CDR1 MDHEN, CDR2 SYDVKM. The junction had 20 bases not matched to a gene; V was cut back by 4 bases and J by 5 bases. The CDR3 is CASSSDPFTSGQLEDTQYF. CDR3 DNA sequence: TGTGCCAGCAGTTCCGATCCCTTTACTAGCGGACAATTGGAAGATACGCAGTATTTT.

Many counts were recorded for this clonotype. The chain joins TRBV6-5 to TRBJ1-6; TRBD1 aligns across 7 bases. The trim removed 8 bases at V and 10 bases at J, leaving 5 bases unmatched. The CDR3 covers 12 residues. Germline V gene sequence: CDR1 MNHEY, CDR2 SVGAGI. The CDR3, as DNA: TGTGCCAGCCACAGGGGTGGCTCACCCCTCCACTTT. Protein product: CASHRGGSPLHF.

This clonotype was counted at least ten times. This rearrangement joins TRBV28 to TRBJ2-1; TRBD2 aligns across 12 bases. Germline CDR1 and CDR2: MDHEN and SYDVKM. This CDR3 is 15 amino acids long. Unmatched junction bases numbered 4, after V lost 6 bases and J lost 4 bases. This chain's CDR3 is CASRLLAGGYNEQFF. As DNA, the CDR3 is TGTGCCAGCAGATTACTAGCGGGGGGATACAATGAGCAGTTCTTC.

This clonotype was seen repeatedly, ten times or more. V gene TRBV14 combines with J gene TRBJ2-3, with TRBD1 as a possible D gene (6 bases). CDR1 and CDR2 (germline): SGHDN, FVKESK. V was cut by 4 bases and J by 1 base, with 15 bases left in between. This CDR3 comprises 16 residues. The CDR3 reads CASSLRQDPRTDTQYF. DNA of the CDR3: TGTGCCAGCAGCCTTCGACAGGATCCCCGCACAGATACGCAGTATTTT.

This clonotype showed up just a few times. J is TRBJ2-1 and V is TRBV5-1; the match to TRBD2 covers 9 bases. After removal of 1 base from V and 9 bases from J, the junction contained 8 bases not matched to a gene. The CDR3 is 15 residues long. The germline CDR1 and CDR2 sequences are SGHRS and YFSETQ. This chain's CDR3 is CASSLPGTSSSEQFF. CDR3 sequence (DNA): TGCGCCAGCAGCTTGCCCGGGACTAGCAGTAGTGAGCAGTTCTTC.

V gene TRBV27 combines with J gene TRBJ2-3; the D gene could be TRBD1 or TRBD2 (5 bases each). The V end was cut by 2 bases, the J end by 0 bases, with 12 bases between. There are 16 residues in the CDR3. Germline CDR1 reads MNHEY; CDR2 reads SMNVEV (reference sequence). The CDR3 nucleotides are TGTGCCAGCAGTTTAGTTGACGGGGCTAGCACAGATACGCAGTATTTT. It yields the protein CASSLVDGASTDTQYF.

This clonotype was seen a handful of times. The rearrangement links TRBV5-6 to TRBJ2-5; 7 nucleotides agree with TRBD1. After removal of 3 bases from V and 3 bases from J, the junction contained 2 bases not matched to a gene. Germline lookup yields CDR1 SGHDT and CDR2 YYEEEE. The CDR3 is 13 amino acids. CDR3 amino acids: CASSYGTEETQYF. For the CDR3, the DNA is TGTGCCAGCAGCTACGGGACAGAAGAGACCCAGTACTTC.